These 14 T cell receptor beta chains originate from one sample sequenced in a study of technical replicates of blood from several donors. Libraries were prepared by immunoSEQ multiplex PCR; TCRdb keeps only in-frame clonotypes and omits some of them. The sample includes tens of thousands of clones, more than 75% seen only once; the top ten take roughly 4.2%. The material sequenced was PBMCs. These receptors all come from a human donor in good health. Some clones in this sample may be carry-over from other donors' samples.

This clone is a singleton in its sample. The chain employs TRBV5-6 and TRBJ2-1; TRBD2 is a possible D gene (6 bases). CDR1 and CDR2 (germline): SGHDT, YYEEEE. The CDR3 runs to 15 residues. V gave up 6 bases and J gave up 5 bases, with 18 bases separating them. In nucleotides, the CDR3 is TGTGCCAGCATCTCGGGGGACCTCATGAACAATGAGCAGTTCTTC. It encodes CASISGDLMNNEQFF.

The V gene is TRBV4-2, the J gene TRBJ2-2; TRBD2 might be the D (7 bases). Trimming removed 6 bases from V and 1 base from J, with 12 bases in between. Germline CDR1 LGHNA, CDR2 YNFKEQ. The CDR3 extends over 15 amino acids. This chain's CDR3 is CASREGGGNTGELFF. CDR3 in DNA: TGTGCCAGCAGAGAAGGGGGGGGGAACACCGGGGAGCTGTTTTTT.

In its sample, this clone was seen once. The chain has TRBV4-3 and TRBJ2-1, with TRBD2 matching over 12 bases. Germline assignment: CDR1 LGHNA and CDR2 YSLEER. This CDR3 contains 16 residues. The junction had 4 bases not matched to a gene; V was cut back by 0 bases and J by 7 bases. This chain's CDR3 is CASSQDTSGRKNEQFF. CDR3 in DNA: TGCGCCAGCAGCCAAGACACTAGCGGGAGGAAGAATGAGCAGTTCTTC.

The chain joins TRBV5-1 to TRBJ2-2; TRBD1 aligns across 10 bases. V shed 3 bases and J 6 bases; nucleotides not matched to a gene: 8. The CDR3 totals 16 residues. Germline V CDR1 and CDR2: SGHRS, YFSETQ. This CDR3 reads CASSSWTGGDAGELFF. In nucleotides, the CDR3 is TGCGCCAGCAGCTCATGGACAGGGGGTGATGCCGGGGAGCTGTTTTTT.

The chain is built from TRBV7-9 and TRBJ2-3, with TRBD1 matching 8 bases. Germline trimming cut 10 bases from V and 4 bases from J; bases unmatched to any gene: 4. Germline lookup yields CDR1 SEHNR and CDR2 FQNEAQ (reference sequence). This CDR3 has 12 residues. CDR3: CANSQGADTQYF. DNA for the CDR3: TGTGCCAATTCACAGGGGGCAGATACGCAGTATTTT.

The chain employs TRBV20-1 and TRBJ2-3; D unclear. The germline V and J ends were trimmed by 6 bases and 2 bases, with 6 bases remaining between them. This CDR3 is built from 11 residues. The germline gives CDR1 DFQATT, CDR2 SNEGSKA (reference sequence). The CDR3 nucleotides are TGCAGTGCCAGTCACACAGATACGCAGTATTTT. Translating gives CSASHTDTQYF.

This chain uses TRBV21-1 with TRBJ2-1; TRBD2, the table's D call, was not compared with the DNA. TRBV21-1 is classified as a pseudogene. The CDR3 has 13 amino acids. The CDR3 DNA reads TGTGCCAGCAGCAAGGCGGGAGACTGGTGGCAGTTCTTC. Translated: CASSKAGDWWQFF.

This clone appeared a single time. This chain uses TRBV7-8 with TRBJ2-6; D is uncertain. The CDR3 contains 15 residues. Trimming cost V 6 bases and J 0 bases, with 9 bases left between them. The V gene's germline CDR1 is SGHVS and CDR2 FQNEAQ. Here the CDR3 reads CASRKGDSGANVLTF. CDR3 in DNA: TGTGCCAGCAGGAAAGGAGACTCTGGGGCCAACGTCCTGACTTTC.

The chain couples TRBV7-9 to TRBJ1-2, with TRBD1 as a possible D gene (5 bases). Germline V CDR1 and CDR2: SEHNR, FQNEAQ (reference sequence). This CDR3 spans 13 amino acids. V shed 3 bases and J shed 2 bases, with 7 bases lying between them. Here the CDR3 reads CASSFQGNYGYTF. The CDR3 DNA reads TGTGCCAGCAGCTTTCAGGGCAACTATGGCTACACCTTC. Full variable domain (missing parts from reference TRBV7-9 and TRBJ1-2): DTGVSQNPRHKITKRGQNVTFRCDPISEHNRLYWYRQTLGQGPEFLTYFQNEAQLEKSRLLSDRFSAERPKGSFSTLEIQRTEQGDSAMYLCASSFQGNYGYTFGSGTRLTVV.

V and J are TRBV15 and TRBJ1-2; D might be TRBD1 (6 bases). V shed 4 bases and J shed 6 bases, with 9 bases lying between them. This CDR3 has 12 amino acids. Germline CDR1 and CDR2: LNHNV and YYDKDF (reference sequence). The CDR3 DNA reads as TGTGCCACCAGCAAAGGGGGGGATGGCTACACCTTC. Its protein product is CATSKGGDGYTF.

The chain combines TRBV7-9 with TRBJ2-5, with TRBD2 as a possible D gene (5 bases). The CDR3 runs 16 residues. V was clipped by 5 bases and J by 5 bases, with 21 bases between them. In germline, CDR1 is SEHNR, CDR2 FQNEAQ (reference sequence). The CDR3 here is CASSPHLDFPGETQYF. DNA for the CDR3: TGTGCCAGCAGCCCGCACTTGGACTTCCCTGGGGAGACCCAGTACTTC.

The CDR3 DNA is TGTGCCAGCACTCAGGAGGAGCGGGGGAATTCACCCCTCCACTTT. Protein: CASTQEERGNSPLHF. V and J are TRBV6-5 and TRBJ1-6; D is possibly TRBD1 (5 bases). Trimming removed 7 bases at V and 7 bases at J, with 17 bases between. Germline assignment: CDR1 MNHEY and CDR2 SVGAGI. The CDR3 is made up of 15 amino acids.

The chain joins TRBV4-3 to TRBJ1-2; D remains unclear. CDR3 length: 17 amino acids. The germline V and J ends were trimmed by 3 bases and 0 bases, with 17 bases remaining between them. Germline CDR1 and CDR2: LGHNA and YSLEER. CDR3: CASSQFSAEEANYGYTF. For the CDR3, the DNA is TGCGCCAGCAGCCAGTTTTCTGCGGAGGAAGCTAACTATGGCTACACCTTC.

This chain joins TRBV6-5 and TRBJ2-1, with D maybe TRBD2 (5 bases). CDR3 length equals 15 residues. Between the trimmed V and J ends, which lost 6 bases and 3 bases, there was a span of 15 bases. Germline V gene lookup returns CDR1 MNHEY and CDR2 SVGAGI. CDR3 coding DNA: TGTGCCAGCAGGCAATTAGACTACCTCTACAATGAGCAGTTCTTC. Translating gives CASRQLDYLYNEQFF.